These 27 T cell receptor beta chains originate from one sample sequenced in a study of T cell responses to AZD1222 COVID-19 vaccine. The data were produced by immunoSEQ multiplex PCR, yet TCRdb's version contains in-frame clones alone and is incomplete. Of roughly 160,000 clones listed, 90% to 95% are singletons. Sequenced material: peripheral blood, taken on day 0 of AZD1222 vaccination. The receptors shown here come from an adult in good health.

The rearrangement joins TRBV6-6 to TRBJ1-3; D remains unclear. The CDR3 covers 14 residues. CDR1 MNHNY and CDR2 SVGAGI come from the germline V gene (reference sequence). V was pared by 5 bases and J by 0 bases, with 8 bases between. The CDR3 region is CASSETVSGNTIYF. DNA of the CDR3: TGTGCCAGCAGTGAGACCGTCTCTGGAAACACCATATATTTT.

The V and J genes are TRBV7-9 and TRBJ1-6; the D gene is possibly TRBD1 (5 bases). Trimming removed 5 bases from V and 10 bases from J, with 24 bases in between. Looked up from germline, CDR1 is SEHNR and CDR2 is FQNEAQ (reference sequence). The CDR3 has 17 amino acids. DNA for the CDR3: TGTGCCAGCAGCGAGGGTACAGGAGGATCGGATTTGTCACCCCTCCACTTT. It is translated as CASSEGTGGSDLSPLHF.

V gene TRBV30 combines with J gene TRBJ2-3; no reliable D call. Between the trimmed V and J ends, which lost 0 bases and 7 bases, there was a span of 11 bases. Looked up from germline, CDR1 is GTSNPN and CDR2 is SVGIG (reference sequence). The CDR3 length is 13 residues. DNA of the CDR3: TGTGCCTGGAGTGTAACGAGCTACCATACGCAGTATTTT. As protein: CAWSVTSYHTQYF.

The chain joins TRBV5-1 to TRBJ2-1, with 7 bases that match TRBD2. V was clipped by 3 bases and J by 2 bases; unmatched bases: 2. Germline V gene sequence: CDR1 SGHRS, CDR2 YFSETQ. The CDR3 is 14 residues long. CDR3 region: CASSSSGTYNEQFF. CDR3 DNA: TGCGCCAGCAGCTCTAGCGGAACCTACAATGAGCAGTTCTTC.

This clone was counted between two and nine times. The V call is TRBV7-9, the J call TRBJ1-5, with D possibly being TRBD1 (5 bases). CDR1 and CDR2 from the germline V gene are SEHNR and FQNEAQ (reference sequence). The CDR3 totals 14 residues. V was shortened by 4 bases and J by 5 bases, with 12 bases between the two germline ends. CDR3 DNA: TGTGCCAGCAGCTCCTCCGGGACGCATCAGCCCCAGCATTTT. It translates to CASSSSGTHQPQHF. The variable domain in full, completed from reference TRBV7-9 and TRBJ1-5, reads DTGVSQNPRHKITKRGQNVTFRCDPISEHNRLYWYRQTLGQGPEFLTYFQNEAQLEKSRLLSDRFSAERPKGSFSTLEIQRTEQGDSAMYLCASSSSGTHQPQHFGDGTRLSIL.

The rearrangement joins TRBV28 to TRBJ1-3; D not certain. CDR3 length: 13 amino acids. CDR1 and CDR2 (germline): MDHEN, SYDVKM. The V gene lost 9 bases and the J gene lost 3 bases, with 12 bases spanning the gap. CDR3 nucleotide sequence: TGTGCCAGTATCACAGATGTTGGAAACACCATATATTTT. Translation: CASITDVGNTIYF.

The rearrangement joins TRBV7-2 to TRBJ1-3; D gene uncertain. Germline CDR1 reads SGHTA; CDR2 reads FQGNSA. Trimming left V 5 bases short and J 3 bases short, with 17 bases between. The CDR3 totals 16 residues. CDR3 DNA sequence: TGTGCCAGCAGCCCCCGGTTAGGAGGGCATGGAAACACCATATATTTT. Its protein product is CASSPRLGGHGNTIYF. Full variable domain (rest looked up from reference TRBV7-2 and TRBJ1-3): GAGVSQSPSNKVTEKGKDVELRCDPISGHTALYWYRQSLGQGLEFLIYFQGNSAPDKSGLPSDRFSAERTGGSVSTLTIQRTQQEDSAVYLCASSPRLGGHGNTIYFGEGSWLTVV.

This clone occurred once. The chain joins TRBV28 to TRBJ2-3; D gene uncertain. Trimming left V 2 bases short and J 2 bases short, with 8 bases between. The CDR3 extends over 14 amino acids. The germline V gene encodes CDR1 MDHEN and CDR2 SYDVKM. The CDR3 nucleotides read TGTGCCAGCAGTTTAGAGGCTCTCACAGATACGCAGTATTTT. This translates into CASSLEALTDTQYF.

The J gene is TRBJ2-7, the V gene TRBV6-1, with D tentatively TRBD2 (6 bases). CDR1 and CDR2 (germline): MNHNS, SASEGT. Trimming shortened V by 0 bases and J by 6 bases, and 15 bases separated the two germline ends. The CDR3 has 15 amino acids. CDR3 amino acids: CASSEASLGLPEQYF. For the CDR3, the DNA is TGTGCCAGCAGTGAAGCCTCCCTGGGACTGCCCGAGCAGTACTTC.

The J gene is TRBJ2-7, the V gene TRBV9; 9 bases are a match to TRBD1. CDR3 length: 17 residues. Germline V gives CDR1 SGDLS, CDR2 YYNGEE. Germline trimming cut 0 bases from V and 2 bases from J; bases unmatched to any gene: 9. In nucleotides, the CDR3 is TGTGCCAGCAGCGTAGTGGATGGGGGACAGGGCGCCTACGAGCAGTACTTC. Its translation: CASSVVDGGQGAYEQYF.

The V gene is TRBV5-6, the J gene TRBJ1-1; 10 bases align to TRBD1. Germline V gene lookup returns CDR1 SGHDT and CDR2 YYEEEE. After removal of 4 bases from V and 0 bases from J, the junction contained 9 bases not matched to a gene. The CDR3 covers 17 residues. In DNA, the CDR3 is TGTGCCAGCAGCCCGGCCGGACAGGGGGGATTGAACACTGAAGCTTTCTTT. Translation: CASSPAGQGGLNTEAFF.

In DNA, the CDR3 is TGTGCCTCCTTAGGGGCGTCTATTAACTATGGCTACACCTTC. Residues: CASLGASINYGYTF. The chain employs TRBV19 and TRBJ1-2; D is perhaps TRBD1 (5 bases). V was shortened by 11 bases and J by 1 base, with 17 bases between the two germline ends. The CDR3 is 14 amino acids. CDR1 is LNHDA and CDR2 is SQIVND in the germline V gene (reference sequence).

This chain connects TRBV3-1 (or the pseudogene TRBV3-2) to TRBJ2-3; 8 nucleotides agree with TRBD2. V shed 4 bases and J 10 bases; nucleotides not matched to a gene: 16. The germline CDR1 and CDR2 sequences are LGHDT and YNNKEL (reference sequence). This CDR3 is built from 16 residues. For the CDR3, the DNA is TGTGCCAGCAGCCCTAGACAGCGGGGGCCACGAGGGGCGCAGTATTTT. Amino acid sequence: CASSPRQRGPRGAQYF.

This clone was counted between two and nine times. V and J are TRBV7-2 and TRBJ2-1, with D possibly matching TRBD1 (6 bases). This CDR3 has 15 residues. CDR1 is SGHTA, CDR2 FQGNSA, per germline. Deletions cut 1 base from V and 7 bases from J, with 14 bases between. Written as DNA, the CDR3 is TGTGCCAGCAGCTTAGACAGGGAGCCTACAAATGAGCAGTTCTTC. It codes for CASSLDREPTNEQFF.

The rearrangement uses TRBV28 and TRBJ1-4, with D uncertain. Trimming cost V 6 bases and J 10 bases, with 18 bases left between them. This CDR3 is 14 amino acids long. Germline-derived CDR1 and CDR2 are MDHEN and SYDVKM. CDR3 in amino acids: CASSPDTNRAKLFF. The DNA for the CDR3 is TGTGCCAGCAGCCCTGACACCAATCGGGCAAAACTGTTTTTT.

The chain recombines TRBV11-2 with TRBJ1-1, with unresolved D. Per the germline V gene, CDR1 is SGHAT and CDR2 is FQNNGV. This CDR3 has 15 residues. V lost 4 bases and J 1 base, leaving 13 bases between the germline ends. The CDR3 here is CASSYLGRTNTEAFF. The CDR3 nucleotides are TGTGCCAGCAGCTACCTAGGAAGGACGAACACTGAAGCTTTCTTT.

V is TRBV5-4 and J is TRBJ2-7; D is unresolved. This CDR3 contains 13 residues. The germline V gene has CDR1 SGHNT and CDR2 YYREEE (reference sequence). V dropped 0 bases and J dropped 4 bases, with 8 bases sitting between them. The CDR3 DNA follows: TGTGCCAGCAGCTTGGGGGCACAATACGAGCAGTACTTC. Protein: CASSLGAQYEQYF. The full variable domain, its missing parts supplied by reference TRBV5-4 and TRBJ2-7, is ETGVTQSPTHLIKTRGQQVTLRCSSQSGHNTVSWYQQALGQGPQFIFQYYREEENGRGNFPPRFSGLQFPNYSSELNVNALELDDSALYLCASSLGAQYEQYFGPGTRLTVT.

This chain links TRBV28 with TRBJ2-6; D is tentatively TRBD1 or TRBD2 (6 bases each). This CDR3 is built from 19 residues. V shed 5 bases and J shed 0 bases, with 20 bases lying between them. Germline V gene sequence: CDR1 MDHEN, CDR2 SYDVKM. The CDR3 DNA is TGTGCCAGCAGTGGTCAAAGGGGGGTCTGGGTCTCTGGGGCCAACGTCCTGACTTTC. It codes for CASSGQRGVWVSGANVLTF.

The chain employs TRBV6-1 and TRBJ1-1; the D gene is possibly TRBD1 (5 bases). V lost 3 bases, J lost 4 bases, and 12 bases lay in between. This CDR3 has 14 residues. Germline V lookup: CDR1 MNHNS, CDR2 SASEGT. The DNA of the CDR3 is TGTGCCAGCAGTGACAGGGTTAGTGGCACTGAAGCTTTCTTT. This codes for CASSDRVSGTEAFF.

This chain links TRBV6-2 or TRBV6-3 with TRBJ1-2, with D uncertain. In germline, CDR1 is MNHEY, CDR2 SVGEGT. The CDR3 extends over 11 amino acids. The V and J ends lost 0 bases and 5 bases respectively, with 1 base between them. In DNA, the CDR3 is TGTGCCAGCAGTTACTCGTATGGCTACACCTTC. This codes for CASSYSYGYTF.

J is TRBJ2-1 and V is TRBV6-5, with D perhaps given as TRBD1 or TRBD2 (5 bases each). CDR3 length: 14 residues. Trimming removed 6 bases at V and 4 bases at J, with 13 bases between. Germline V gives CDR1 MNHEY, CDR2 SVGAGI. CDR3 residues: CASRSGTQYNEQFF. DNA for the CDR3: TGTGCCAGCAGGTCAGGGACGCAGTACAATGAGCAGTTCTTC.

The V and J genes are TRBV2 and TRBJ2-3, with D possibly TRBD1 on 6 matching bases. The CDR3 extends over 17 amino acids. Trimming took off 5 bases at V and 2 bases at J, with 20 bases between the two ends. Germline CDR1 is SNHLY and CDR2 is FYNNEI. This CDR3 reads CASSPPTGPFYTDTQYF. CDR3 coding DNA: TGTGCCAGCAGTCCTCCCACAGGGCCGTTCTACACAGATACGCAGTATTTT.

This clone was observed once. This chain's CDR3 is CASSTRTRGVAEAFF. CDR3 nucleotide sequence: TGTGCCAGCAGTACTCGGACTCGGGGGGTTGCTGAAGCTTTCTTT. The chain couples TRBV6-5 to TRBJ1-1; tentative D call: TRBD1 (5 bases). The CDR3 sequence is 15 residues long. Trimming shortened V by 5 bases and J by 6 bases, and 19 bases separated the two germline ends. Germline CDR1 and CDR2: MNHEY and SVGAGI.

The genes are TRBV2 and TRBJ2-1, with D perhaps matching TRBD2 (5 bases). V lost 4 bases, J lost 13 bases, and 11 bases lay in between. The CDR3 has 11 amino acids. CDR1 is SNHLY, CDR2 FYNNEI, per germline. The CDR3 loop is CASSGMSSQFF. The CDR3 coding sequence is TGTGCCAGCAGTGGAATGTCTAGCCAGTTCTTC.

The chain combines TRBV24-1 with TRBJ1-5; D is ambiguous. Deletions cut 5 bases from V and 3 bases from J, with 7 bases between. Germline V gives CDR1 KGHDR, CDR2 SFDVKD. The CDR3 sequence is 13 residues long. CDR3 bases: TGTGCCACCAGTGGGGGTGTCAATCAGCCCCAGCATTTT. Protein: CATSGGVNQPQHF.

The J gene is TRBJ2-7, the V gene TRBV28; TRBD1 matches 10 bases. Germline-derived CDR1 and CDR2 are MDHEN and SYDVKM. Trimming at V came to 4 bases and at J to 4 bases, leaving 4 bases not matched to a gene. The CDR3 has 14 amino acids. CDR3 in amino acids: CASSSPGQGYEQYF. The CDR3 nucleotides read TGTGCCAGCAGTTCTCCGGGACAGGGGTACGAGCAGTACTTC.

The chain recombines TRBV6-2 or TRBV6-3 with TRBJ2-3; 11 bases agree with TRBD2. Trimming at V came to 5 bases and at J to 1 base, leaving 2 bases not matched to a gene. This CDR3 spans 15 amino acids. Germline V gives CDR1 MNHEY, CDR2 SVGEGT. The DNA for the CDR3 is TGTGCCAGCAGTCTGGGACTAGCGGGCACAGATACGCAGTATTTT. This encodes CASSLGLAGTDTQYF.